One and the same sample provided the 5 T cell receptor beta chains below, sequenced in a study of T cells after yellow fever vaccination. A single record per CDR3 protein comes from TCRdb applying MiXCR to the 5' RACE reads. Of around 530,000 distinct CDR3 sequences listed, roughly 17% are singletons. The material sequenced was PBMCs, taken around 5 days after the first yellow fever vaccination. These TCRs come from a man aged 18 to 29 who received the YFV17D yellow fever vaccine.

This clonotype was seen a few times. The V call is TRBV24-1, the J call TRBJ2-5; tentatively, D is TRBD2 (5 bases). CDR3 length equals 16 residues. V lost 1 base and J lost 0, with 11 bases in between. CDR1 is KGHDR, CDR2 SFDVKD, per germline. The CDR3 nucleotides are TGTGCCACCAGTGATTTCCCATCGGGGAACCAAGAGACCCAGTACTTC. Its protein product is CATSDFPSGNQETQYF.

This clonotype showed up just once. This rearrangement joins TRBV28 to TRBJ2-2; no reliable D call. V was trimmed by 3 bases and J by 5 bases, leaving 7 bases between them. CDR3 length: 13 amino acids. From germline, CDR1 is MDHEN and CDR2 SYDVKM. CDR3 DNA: TGTGCCAGCAGTTTTTGGTCGACCGGGGAGCTGTTTTTT. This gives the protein CASSFWSTGELFF.

The DNA for the CDR3 is TGCAGTGCTGCCCGCCCGGGACTTCCCAGTGAGCAGTTCTTC. Its translation is CSAARPGLPSEQFF. This sequence joins TRBV20-1 and TRBJ2-1; possibly TRBD2 for D (6 bases). The V end lost 5 bases, the J end lost 9 bases, and 20 bases lay between the germline ends. Germline assignment: CDR1 DFQATT and CDR2 SNEGSKA (reference sequence). This CDR3 is built from 14 residues.

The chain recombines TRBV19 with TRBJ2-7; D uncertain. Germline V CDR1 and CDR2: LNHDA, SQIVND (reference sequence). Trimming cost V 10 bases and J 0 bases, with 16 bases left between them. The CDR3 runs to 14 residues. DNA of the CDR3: TGTGCCACCAAATCCCTGGGAAACTCCTACGAGCAGTACTTC. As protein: CATKSLGNSYEQYF.

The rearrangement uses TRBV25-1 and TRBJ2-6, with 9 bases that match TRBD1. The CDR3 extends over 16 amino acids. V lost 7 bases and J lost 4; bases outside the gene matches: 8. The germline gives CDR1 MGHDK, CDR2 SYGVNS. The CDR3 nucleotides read TGTGCCAGCACTGGGGACAGGGTTGGAGGGGCCAACGTCCTGACTTTC. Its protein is CASTGDRVGGANVLTF. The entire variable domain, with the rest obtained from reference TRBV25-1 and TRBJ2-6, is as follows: EADIYQTPRYLVIGTGKKITLECSQTMGHDKMYWYQQDPGMELHLIHYSYGVNSTEKGDLSSESTVSRIRTEHFPLTLESARPSHTSQYLCASTGDRVGGANVLTFGAGSRLTVL.